The rows below give T cell receptor beta chains drawn from one sample of a study of CD8 T cells in ankylosing spondylitis. MiXCR was run by TCRdb on the 5' RACE reads, yielding one entry per CDR3 protein. This sample has 470,000 or so distinct CDR3 sequences, with 26% found just once. The sequenced material came from blood, either unsorted or a sorted T cell fraction (not recorded which). The origin of the receptors is a male donor with ankylosing spondylitis. CDR3s include the opening cysteine and the closing phenylalanine or tryptophan. D genes are given only for firm matches. Where a row states a size, it is once, few, many or the class of an expanded clone; other rows omit it.

CASLGQGYNEQFF TGCGCCAGCCTGGGACAGGGGTACAATGAGCAGTTCTTC NA TRBJ2-1 TRBD1 TRBV5-1
CASTPTGGYTYRQFF TGTGCCAGCACCCCGACAGGGGGCTATACCTATCGGCAATTCTTC few TRBJ2-1 TRBD1 TRBV11-3
CATSRAFGAQDTQYF TGTGCCACCAGCAGAGCTTTCGGGGCTCAAGATACGCAGTATTTT NA TRBJ2-3 NA TRBV15
CSARGVYIYEQYF TGCAGTGCTAGAGGGGTTTATATTTACGAGCAGTACTTC NA TRBJ2-7 NA TRBV20-1
CASSRRQDEAFF TGTGCCAGCAGCCGCCGACAGGATGAAGCTTTCTTT NA TRBJ1-1 NA TRBV7-9
CASSDPAGQGGKTQYF TGTGCCAGCAGTGATCCCGCGGGACAGGGGGGAAAGACCCAGTACTTC NA TRBJ2-5 TRBD1 TRBV25-1
CSAARTSGRLYNEQFF TGCAGTGCTGCACGGACTAGCGGGAGACTCTACAATGAGCAGTTCTTC NA TRBJ2-1 TRBD2 TRBV20-1
CASSDRTRVGTEAFF TGTGCCAGCAGCGATCGGACCCGAGTGGGCACTGAAGCTTTCTTT NA TRBJ1-1 NA TRBV28
CSVESETQYF TGCAGCGTTGAATCAGAGACCCAGTACTTC NA TRBJ2-5 NA TRBV29-1
CASSDSPWDTQYF TGTGCCAGCAGTGACTCTCCGTGGGATACGCAGTATTTT few TRBJ2-3 NA TRBV6-5
CSASGVEGGNQPQHF TGCAGTGCTAGCGGTGTGGAGGGAGGCAATCAGCCCCAGCATTTT few TRBJ1-5 NA TRBV20-1
CATSREDRVGYGYTF TGTGCCACCAGCAGAGAAGACAGGGTGGGGTATGGCTACACCTTC few TRBJ1-2 TRBD1 TRBV15
CASSPVGTSGYNEQFF TGCGCCAGCAGCCCTGTCGGGACTAGCGGATACAATGAGCAGTTCTTC few TRBJ2-1 TRBD2 TRBV5-1
CASSQESPFLGQYF TGTGCCAGCAGCCAAGAAAGCCCCTTTCTTGGGCAGTACTTC NA TRBJ2-7 NA TRBV3-1
CASSFQGPQETQYF TGTGCCAGCAGCTTCCAGGGGCCCCAAGAGACCCAGTACTTC NA TRBJ2-5 NA TRBV5-4
CAVCRGWDGYTF TGTGCCGTTTGTAGGGGTTGGGATGGCTACACCTTC few TRBJ1-2 NA TRBV21-1
CSATGTSGGTDTQYF TGCAGTGCAACCGGGACTAGCGGGGGCACAGATACGCAGTATTTT NA TRBJ2-3 TRBD2 TRBV20-1
CASSLAGRGNIQYF TGTGCCAGCAGCTTGGCCGGAAGGGGGAACATTCAGTACTTC few TRBJ2-4 NA TRBV5-5
CASTLNRAGNTIYF TGTGCCAGCACTTTAAACAGGGCTGGAAACACCATATATTTT NA TRBJ1-3 NA TRBV12-3/TRBV12-4
CSARLGGYGYTF TGCAGTGCCCGCCTGGGGGGCTATGGCTACACCTTC NA TRBJ1-2 NA TRBV20-1
CASSPATWGETQYF TGCGCCAGCAGCCCCGCGACCTGGGGAGAGACCCAGTACTTC NA TRBJ2-5 NA TRBV10-2
CASSKRRGDTQYF TGTGCCAGCAGTAAGAGGCGGGGGGATACGCAGTATTTT few TRBJ2-3 TRBD2 TRBV27
CSARVPGNQPQHF TGCAGTGCTAGAGTCCCTGGCAATCAGCCCCAGCATTTT few TRBJ1-5 NA TRBV20-1
CASAPPRDREDEQYF TGTGCCAGCGCCCCCCCCCGGGACAGGGAGGATGAGCAGTACTTC few TRBJ2-7 NA TRBV21-1
CASRKTSGTGEQFF TGTGCCAGCAGGAAGACTAGCGGGACAGGGGAGCAGTTCTTC NA TRBJ2-1 TRBD2 TRBV6-1
CASSEAEVRTDSRAKNIQYF TGTGCCAGCAGTGAAGCGGAGGTCAGGACCGACTCTCGAGCCAAAAACATTCAGTACTTC NA TRBJ2-4 NA TRBV6-1
CASSLVVAGGTMEYF NA many TRBJ2-7 NA TRBV5-1
CASSTARGRGWNEQFF TGTGCCAGCAGTACCGCCCGGGGGCGCGGCTGGAATGAGCAGTTCTTC few TRBJ2-1 NA TRBV12-3/TRBV12-4
CAIRAGTAAGELFF TGTGCCATCAGGGCCGGGACAGCGGCCGGGGAGCTGTTTTTT NA TRBJ2-2 TRBD1 TRBV10-3
CASSLAPDGYGYTF TGTGCCAGCTCCTTAGCTCCAGATGGCTATGGCTACACCTTC few TRBJ1-2 NA TRBV6-1
CSATGTNYEQYF TGCAGCGCTACCGGGACGAACTACGAGCAGTACTTC NA TRBJ2-7 NA TRBV29-1
CSARGGGREFEPQHF TGCAGTGCTAGAGGAGGTGGCAGGGAGTTTGAGCCCCAGCATTTT NA TRBJ1-5 NA TRBV20-1
CASSLEREGWRNEQFF TGTGCCAGCAGTCTAGAGCGGGAGGGTTGGAGGAATGAGCAGTTCTTC NA TRBJ2-1 TRBD2 TRBV6-1
CASSLGGQLAGVEEQFF TGTGCCAGCAGCTTAGGAGGGCAACTAGCGGGAGTAGAGGAGCAGTTCTTC NA TRBJ2-1 TRBD2 TRBV7-2
CASSLESVAGRYF TGCGCCAGCAGCTTGGAGAGCGTAGCGGGGCGATATTTT NA TRBJ2-3 TRBD2 TRBV5-1
CASSLLQNTYNEQFF TGTGCCAGCAGTTTACTACAGAACACCTACAATGAGCAGTTCTTC NA TRBJ2-1 NA TRBV12-3/TRBV12-4
CASSPDRALYQPQHF TGTGCCAGCAGCCCGGACAGGGCATTGTATCAGCCCCAGCATTTT few TRBJ1-5 TRBD1 TRBV7-2
CASSRAGTGDYGYTF TGCGCCAGCAGCCGAGCCGGGACAGGAGACTATGGCTACACCTTC NA TRBJ1-2 TRBD1 TRBV5-1
CASSTTGRESPLHF TGTGCCAGCAGCACAACAGGGCGAGAGTCACCCCTCCACTTT NA TRBJ1-6 NA TRBV27
CASRSGGTDTQYF TGTGCCAGCAGGTCCGGTGGCACAGATACGCAGTATTTT few TRBJ2-3 NA TRBV3-1
CSARDTSYEQYF TGCAGTGCAAGGGACACCTCCTACGAGCAGTACTTC NA TRBJ2-7 NA TRBV20-1
CAWSVNSGETQYF TGTGCCTGGAGTGTAAACTCCGGGGAGACCCAGTACTTC NA TRBJ2-5 NA TRBV30
CASSTDSAIYGYTF TGTGCCAGCAGTACGGACAGCGCTATCTATGGCTACACCTTC NA TRBJ1-2 NA TRBV28
CASSLGPGHHDLNTEAFF TGTGCCAGCAGTTTAGGGCCCGGGCACCACGATTTGAACACTGAAGCTTTCTTT few TRBJ1-1 NA TRBV27
CSAQRGRGNTEAFF TGCAGTGCTCAAAGGGGCAGGGGGAACACTGAAGCTTTCTTT NA TRBJ1-1 NA TRBV20-1
CASSRVGQGATGYTF TGCGCCAGCAGCCGCGTGGGACAGGGGGCGACAGGCTACACCTTC NA TRBJ1-2 TRBD1 TRBV4-1
CASSQAVIAGDTDTQYF TGTGCCAGCAGCCAAGCTGTGATAGCGGGGGATACAGATACGCAGTATTTT NA TRBJ2-3 TRBD2 TRBV14
CSARREENYGYTF TGCAGTGCTCGGCGGGAGGAGAACTATGGCTACACCTTC NA TRBJ1-2 NA TRBV20-1
CASSEEGQINTIYF TGTGCCAGCAGTGAAGAAGGTCAGATCAACACCATATATTTT NA TRBJ1-3 NA TRBV25-1
CATSDLPGANTGELFF TGTGCCACCAGTGATTTACCAGGGGCAAACACCGGGGAGCTGTTTTTT NA TRBJ2-2 NA TRBV24-1